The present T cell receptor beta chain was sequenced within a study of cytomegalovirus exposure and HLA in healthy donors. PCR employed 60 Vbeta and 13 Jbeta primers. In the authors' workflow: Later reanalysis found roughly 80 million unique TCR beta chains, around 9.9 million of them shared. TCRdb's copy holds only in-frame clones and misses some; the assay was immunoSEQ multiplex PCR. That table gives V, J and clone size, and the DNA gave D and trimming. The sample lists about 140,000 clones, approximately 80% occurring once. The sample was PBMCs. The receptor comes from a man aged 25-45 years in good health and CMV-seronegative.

For the CDR3, the DNA is TGTGCCAGCAGCTTAGTACTCGTATCCGGGGAGCTGTTTTTT. This sequence encodes CASSLVLVSGELFF. The gene calls are TRBV7-9 and TRBJ2-2, with D hard to call. V lost 1 base, J lost 6 bases, and 9 bases lay in between. CDR3 size: 14 residues. Germline V CDR1 and CDR2: SEHNR, FQNEAQ (reference sequence).